The rows below give T cell receptor beta chains drawn from one sample of a study of breast tumors, draining lymph nodes, adjacent tissues. TCRdb reprocessed the multiplex PCR reads via MiXCR and lists one record per CDR3 protein. The data show roughly 100,000 distinct CDR3 sequences, less than 40% seen once. The sequenced sample was axillary lymph node tissue. The source is a female donor with breast cancer. Some clones in this sample may be carry-over from other donors' samples. The CDR3 runs from the conserved cysteine through the conserved F or W. D genes are given only for firm matches. Clone size is not always given. Where it is, it says once, few, many or a class for expanded clones.

V gene	D gene	clone size	J gene	CDR3 protein	CDR3 DNA
TRBV9	-	many	TRBJ2-1	CASSNLPYRSYNEQFF	TGTGCCAGCAGCAACCTCCCTTATCGCTCCTACAATGAGCAGTTCTTC
TRBV2	TRBD2	-	TRBJ2-1	CAGRLAAGYNEQFF	TGTGCCGGCCGACTAGCGGCCGGCTACAATGAGCAGTTCTTC
TRBV6-5	TRBD2	many	TRBJ2-3	CASSYTAGVRKDTQYF	TGTGCCAGCAGTTACACGGCGGGAGTAAGGAAGGATACGCAGTATTTT
TRBV2	-	-	TRBJ1-6	CASSVGTGNSPLHF	TGTGCCAGCAGTGTTGGGACCGGGAATTCACCCCTCCACTTT
TRBV9	-	many	TRBJ2-4	CASSVATTRGENIQYF	TGTGCCAGCAGCGTAGCTACGACGAGGGGGGAAAACATTCAGTACTTC
TRBV7-2	TRBD2	-	TRBJ2-5	CASSWGGETQCF	TGTGCCAGCAGCTGGGGGGGGGAGACCCAGTGCTTC
TRBV19	-	many	TRBJ1-2	CASSLTESSAYGYTF	TGTGCCAGTAGTCTGACAGAAAGCTCAGCCTATGGCTACACCTTC
TRBV19	-	many	TRBJ1-4	CASSIEGGPNEKLFF	TGTGCCAGTAGTATAGAGGGAGGGCCTAATGAAAAACTGTTTTTT
TRBV20-1	TRBD2	many	TRBJ2-5	CSASLLAGVTQYF	TGCAGTGCTAGTTTACTAGCGGGCGTGACCCAGTACTTC
TRBV7-8	TRBD1	-	TRBJ2-3	CAGSPSWGTGLTDTQYF	TGTGCCGGCAGCCCATCATGGGGGACAGGCCTCACAGATACGCAGTATTTT
TRBV6-2/TRBV6-3	TRBD1	many	TRBJ1-5	CASSLRGHSQPQHF	TGTGCCAGCAGTTTAAGGGGGCATAGTCAGCCCCAGCATTTT
TRBV6-6	-	many	TRBJ2-7	CASSYDQVGSYEQYF	TGTGCCAGCAGTTACGATCAGGTGGGCTCCTACGAGCAGTACTTC
TRBV19	-	-	TRBJ1-6	CAGRITDSSYNSPLHF	TGTGCCGGTAGAATAACCGACAGCTCCTATAATTCACCCCTCCACTTT
TRBV7-9	TRBD2	many	TRBJ2-3	CASTPGKISGGTDTQYF	TGTGCCAGCACCCCCGGGAAGATTAGCGGGGGAACAGATACGCAGTATTTT
TRBV19	TRBD2	-	TRBJ2-5	CASSPTGGGETQHF	TGTGCCAGTAGTCCGACGGGGGGGGGAGAGACCCAGCACTTC
TRBV4-1	TRBD2	many	TRBJ2-7	CASSQDSGSSYEQYF	TGCGCCAGCAGCCAAGACAGCGGGAGCAGCTACGAGCAGTACTTC
TRBV6-4	-	many	TRBJ2-1	CASSDSERSHEQFF	TGTGCCAGCAGTGACTCCGAGAGGAGTCATGAGCAGTTCTTC
TRBV6-6	-	-	TRBJ2-1	CASSHRKTESSYNEQFF	TGTGCCAGCAGTCACCGTAAGACAGAGAGCTCCTACAATGAGCAGTTCTTC
TRBV15	-	many	TRBJ2-3	CATSSIGDSRLKDTQYF	TGTGCCACCAGCAGCATAGGGGACTCACGGCTTAAGGATACGCAGTATTTT
TRBV20-1	-	-	TRBJ2-7	CSARPGRGFGEQYF	TGCAGTGCTAGACCCGGGAGAGGATTTGGTGAGCAGTACTTC
TRBV20-1	-	many	TRBJ1-2	CSAPGTVYGYTF	TGCAGTGCCCCCGGGACGGTCTATGGCTACACCTTC
TRBV10-3	TRBD2	many	TRBJ2-7	CAISEPGGSGVNEQYF	TGTGCCATCAGTGAGCCTGGGGGAAGCGGGGTCAACGAGCAGTACTTC
TRBV11-3	-	many	TRBJ2-2	CASPAEGTGELFF	TGTGCCAGCCCAGCAGAGGGCACCGGGGAGCTGTTTTTT
TRBV10-3	-	many	TRBJ1-5	CAISNDRSNQPQHF	TGTGCCATCAGTAACGACAGATCCAATCAGCCCCAGCATTTT
TRBV9	TRBD2	-	TRBJ2-2	CASSVEGLAGLELFF	TGTGCCAGCAGCGTAGAAGGACTAGCGGGGTTGGAGCTGTTTTTT
TRBV7-3	-	-	TRBJ2-3	CASSQGLVGTPDTQYF	TGTGCCAGCAGCCAAGGACTAGTGGGGACACCAGATACGCAGTATTTT
TRBV28	TRBD1	many	TRBJ1-2	CASRLGQGRYNYGYTF	TGTGCCAGCAGACTGGGACAGGGGAGGTATAACTATGGCTACACCTTC
TRBV20-1	-	many	TRBJ2-7	CSAYDRSSYEQYF	TGCAGTGCTTATGACAGGAGCTCCTACGAGCAGTACTTC
TRBV9	-	once	TRBJ1-6	CASSVAQDRNSPLHF	TGTGCCAGCAGCGTAGCTCAAGACCGGAATTCACCCCTCCACTTT
TRBV19	-	few	TRBJ1-1	CASSIDTFRGRIAEAFF	TGTGCCAGTAGTATAGATACTTTCCGGGGGCGGATCGCTGAAGCTTTCTTT
TRBV7-3	-	many	TRBJ1-6	CASSLNGGRWSPLHF	TGTGCCAGCAGCCTGAATGGGGGGCGGTGGTCACCCCTCCACTTT
TRBV5-1	-	-	TRBJ1-3	CASSYNSGNTIYF	TGCGCCAGCAGCTACAACTCTGGAAACACCATATATTTT
TRBV4-1	-	many	TRBJ2-2	CASSFTESNTGELFF	TGCGCCAGCAGCTTCACCGAATCTAACACCGGGGAGCTGTTTTTT
TRBV5-8	-	-	TRBJ2-1	CASSLGGATYNEQFF	TGTGCCAGCAGCCTGGGGGGGGCCACCTACAATGAGCAGTTCTTC